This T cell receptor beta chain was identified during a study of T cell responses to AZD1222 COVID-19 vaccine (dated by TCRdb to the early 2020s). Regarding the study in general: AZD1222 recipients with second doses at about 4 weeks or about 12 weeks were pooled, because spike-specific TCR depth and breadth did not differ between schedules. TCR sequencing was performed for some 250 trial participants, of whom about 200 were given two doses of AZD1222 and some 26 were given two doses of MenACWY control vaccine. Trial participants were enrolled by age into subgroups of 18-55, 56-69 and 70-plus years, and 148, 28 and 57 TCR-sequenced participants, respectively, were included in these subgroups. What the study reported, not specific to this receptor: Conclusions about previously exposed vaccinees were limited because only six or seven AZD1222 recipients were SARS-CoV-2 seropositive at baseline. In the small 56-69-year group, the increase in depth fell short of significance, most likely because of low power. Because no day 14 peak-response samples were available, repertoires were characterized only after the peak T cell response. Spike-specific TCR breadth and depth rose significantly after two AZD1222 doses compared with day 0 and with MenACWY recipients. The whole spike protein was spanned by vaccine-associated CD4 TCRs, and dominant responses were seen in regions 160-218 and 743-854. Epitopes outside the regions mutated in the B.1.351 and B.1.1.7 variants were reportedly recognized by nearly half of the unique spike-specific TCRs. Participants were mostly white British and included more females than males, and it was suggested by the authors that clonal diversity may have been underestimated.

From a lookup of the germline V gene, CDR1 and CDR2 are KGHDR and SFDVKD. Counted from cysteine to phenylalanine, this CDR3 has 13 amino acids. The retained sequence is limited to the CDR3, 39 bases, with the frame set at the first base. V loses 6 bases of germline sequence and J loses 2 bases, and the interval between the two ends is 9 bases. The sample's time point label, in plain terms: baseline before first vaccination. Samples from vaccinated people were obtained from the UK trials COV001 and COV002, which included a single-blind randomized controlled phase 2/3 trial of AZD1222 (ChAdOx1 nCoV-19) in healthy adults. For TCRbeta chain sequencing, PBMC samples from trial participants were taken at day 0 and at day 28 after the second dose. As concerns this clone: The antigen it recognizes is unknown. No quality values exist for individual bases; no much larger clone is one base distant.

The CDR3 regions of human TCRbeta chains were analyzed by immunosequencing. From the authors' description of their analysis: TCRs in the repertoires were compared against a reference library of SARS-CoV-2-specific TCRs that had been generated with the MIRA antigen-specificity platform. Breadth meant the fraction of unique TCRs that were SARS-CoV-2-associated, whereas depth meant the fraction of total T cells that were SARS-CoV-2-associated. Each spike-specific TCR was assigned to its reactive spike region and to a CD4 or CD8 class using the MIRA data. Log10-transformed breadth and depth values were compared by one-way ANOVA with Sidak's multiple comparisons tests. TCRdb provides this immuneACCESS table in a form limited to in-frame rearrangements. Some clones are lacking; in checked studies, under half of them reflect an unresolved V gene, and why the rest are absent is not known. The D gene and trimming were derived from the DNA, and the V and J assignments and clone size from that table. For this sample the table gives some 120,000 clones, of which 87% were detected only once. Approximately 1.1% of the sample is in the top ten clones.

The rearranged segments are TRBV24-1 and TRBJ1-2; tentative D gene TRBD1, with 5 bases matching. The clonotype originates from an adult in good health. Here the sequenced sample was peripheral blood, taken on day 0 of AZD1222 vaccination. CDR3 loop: CATSKGRNYGYTF. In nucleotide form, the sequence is TGTGCCACCAGTAAGGGACGGAACTATGGCTACACCTTC.